This T cell receptor beta chain was sequenced during a study of CD8+CD57+ T cells in acquired aplastic anemia. In the study overall: DNA from sorted CD4+ and CD8+ cells averaged around 3 ug.

Those patients picked for sequencing had displayed CD8+CD57+ cell expansion on flow cytometry. This clonotype was observed a single time. A much larger clone is a single base away; this may be a read error. Using genomic DNA as the template, TCR beta VDJ and CDR3 profiling was carried out. TCRdb re-derived calls from the reads in MiXCR, one entry per CDR3 protein. In the table there are a few hundred thousand distinct CDR3 sequences, almost 50% of which are singletons. Germline values: CDR1 MNHNS, CDR2 SASEGT. Trimming stripped 7 bases from V and 7 bases from J, with 16 bases between. The CDR3 spans 14 residues.

The origin of this receptor is a human donor with aplastic anemia. V gene TRBV6-1 combines with J gene TRBJ2-2, with D possibly matching TRBD2 (6 bases). The specimen sequenced was sorted CD4+, CD8+, or CD8+CD57+ T cells (not recorded which) from PBMCs. The CDR3: CASILGGRGGELFF. The CDR3 DNA sequence: TGTGCCAGCATCTTGGGGGGACGGGGCGGGGAGCTGTTTTTT.